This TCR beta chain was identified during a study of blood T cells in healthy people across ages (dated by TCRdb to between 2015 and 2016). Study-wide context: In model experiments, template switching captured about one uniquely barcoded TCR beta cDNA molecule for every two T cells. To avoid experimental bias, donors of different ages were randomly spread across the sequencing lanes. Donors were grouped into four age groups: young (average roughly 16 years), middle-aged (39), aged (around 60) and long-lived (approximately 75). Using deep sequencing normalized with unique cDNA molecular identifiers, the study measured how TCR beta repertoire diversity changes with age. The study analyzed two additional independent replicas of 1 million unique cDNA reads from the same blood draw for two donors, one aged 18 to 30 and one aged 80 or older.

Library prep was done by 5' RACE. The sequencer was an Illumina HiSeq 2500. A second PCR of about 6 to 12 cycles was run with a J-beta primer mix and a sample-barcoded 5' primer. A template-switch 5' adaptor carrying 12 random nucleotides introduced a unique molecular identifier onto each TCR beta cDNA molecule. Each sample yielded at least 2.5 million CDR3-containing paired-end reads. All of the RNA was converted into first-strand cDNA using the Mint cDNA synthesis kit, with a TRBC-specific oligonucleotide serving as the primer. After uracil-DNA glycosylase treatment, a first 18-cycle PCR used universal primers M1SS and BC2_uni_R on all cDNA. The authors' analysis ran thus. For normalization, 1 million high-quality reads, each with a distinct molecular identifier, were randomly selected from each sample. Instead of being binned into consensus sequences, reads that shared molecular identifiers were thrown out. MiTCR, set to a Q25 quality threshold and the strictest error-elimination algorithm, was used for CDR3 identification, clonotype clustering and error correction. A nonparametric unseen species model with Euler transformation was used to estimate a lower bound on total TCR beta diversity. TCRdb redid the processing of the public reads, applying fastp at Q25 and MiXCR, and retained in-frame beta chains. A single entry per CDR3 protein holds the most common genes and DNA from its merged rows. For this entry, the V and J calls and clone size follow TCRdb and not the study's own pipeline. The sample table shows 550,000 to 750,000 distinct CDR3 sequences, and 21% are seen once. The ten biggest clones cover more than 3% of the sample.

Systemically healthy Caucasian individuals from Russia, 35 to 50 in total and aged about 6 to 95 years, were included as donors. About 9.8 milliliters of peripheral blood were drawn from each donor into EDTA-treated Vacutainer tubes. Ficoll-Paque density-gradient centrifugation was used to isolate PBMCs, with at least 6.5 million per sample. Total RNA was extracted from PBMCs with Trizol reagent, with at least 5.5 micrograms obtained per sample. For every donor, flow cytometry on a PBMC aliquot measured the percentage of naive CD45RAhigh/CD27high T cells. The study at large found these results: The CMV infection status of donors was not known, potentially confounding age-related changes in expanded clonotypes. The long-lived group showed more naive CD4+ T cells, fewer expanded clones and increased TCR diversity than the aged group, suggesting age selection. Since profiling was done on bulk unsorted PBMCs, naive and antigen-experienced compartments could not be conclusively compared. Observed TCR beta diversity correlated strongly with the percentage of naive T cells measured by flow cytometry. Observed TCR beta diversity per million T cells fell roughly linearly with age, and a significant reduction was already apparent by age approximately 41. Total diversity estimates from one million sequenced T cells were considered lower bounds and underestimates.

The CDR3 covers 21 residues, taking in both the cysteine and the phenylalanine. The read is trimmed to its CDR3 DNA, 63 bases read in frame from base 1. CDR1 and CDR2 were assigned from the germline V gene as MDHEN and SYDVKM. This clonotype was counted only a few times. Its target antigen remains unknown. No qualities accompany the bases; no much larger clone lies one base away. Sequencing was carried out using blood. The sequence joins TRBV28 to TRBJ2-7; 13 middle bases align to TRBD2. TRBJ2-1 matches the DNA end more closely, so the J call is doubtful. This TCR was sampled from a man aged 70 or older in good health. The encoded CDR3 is CASSSPHDGDPTSGRVNEQFF. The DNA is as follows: TGTGCCAGCAGTTCCCCTCACGATGGGGATCCCACTAGCGGGAGGGTCAATGAGCAGTTCTTC.